This T cell receptor (beta chain) comes out of a study of shared clonotypes between healthy human individuals. This clone was found a few times. At one end the junction does not follow the germline gene, possibly because of a read error. The CDR3 length is 14 residues. Germline V lookup: CDR1 KGHSH, CDR2 LQKENI. This table comes from immunoSEQ multiplex PCR, and its TCRdb copy is limited to in-frame clones, with some not included. The sample comprises 950,000 to 1,300,000 clones, 65% to 80% of which are singletons, and 1.4% to 1.5% rests with the top ten. The sequenced sample was memory CD4+ T cells sorted from blood. Subset given: CD45RA-negative fraction. The V and J genes are TRBV18 and TRBJ1-1, with D unresolved. The receptor comes from a man aged 18-30 years in good health. The CDR3 bases are TGTGCCAGCTCACCACAAAGCCTACAGTTCGACCTAAACTTT. Its translation is CASSPQSLQFDLNF. Using reference TRBV18 and TRBJ1-1 for the parts outside the CDR3, the full variable domain is NAGVMQNPRHLVRRRGQEARLRCSPMKGHSHVYWYRQLPEEGLKFMVYLQKENIIDESGMPKERFSAEFPKEGPSILRIQQVVRGDSAAYFCASSPQSLQFDLNFGQGTRLTVV.